This T cell receptor beta chain was found in a study of post-analysis software for immune sequencing data. Study details: Relapsing-remitting, secondary progressive and progressive-relapsing multiple sclerosis were all included among the disease courses.

In germline, CDR1 is MNHEY, CDR2 SVGAGI. CDR3 size: 14 residues. The V and J ends lost 2 bases and 7 bases respectively, with 12 bases between them. Findings and limits, study-wide: Normalized Chao1 diversity in multiple sclerosis patients fell significantly below that of controls. Co-batched samples clustered tightly together by F measure. Roughly 5 TRBV segments, TRBV5-6, TRBV5-1 and TRBV20-1 among them, were found more frequent in patients than controls.

Note on this clonotype: As yet, its antigen is unknown.

TCR beta cDNA libraries included unique molecular identifiers. The yield from roughly 1 to 10 million T cells was some 500,000 cDNA molecules in total. In TCRdb, the PCR reads were re-called with MiXCR into one record per CDR3 protein. The data hold approximately 690,000 distinct CDR3 sequences, with 55% to 60% observed a single time. Sequenced material: blood. This TCR was recovered from a girl aged 2 to 10 with multiple sclerosis. The gene calls are TRBV6-5 and TRBJ2-1, with D unresolved. The CDR3 region is CASSYTLLINEQFF. The CDR3 region has the DNA TGTGCCAGCAGTTACACCCTACTTATTAATGAGCAGTTCTTC.